The clone carrying this TCR beta chain has ten or more counts. The antigen is not known. The record originates from a study of glioma-infiltrating T cells. Study results and caveats: Above-expected tissue-blood divergence occurred in all gliomas, most in low-grade ones.

With V trimmed by 5 bases and J by 5 bases, 7 bases remained unmatched. CDR1 is DFQATT, CDR2 SNEGSKA, per germline (reference sequence). CDR3 size: 13 residues. Amplification of TCR alpha and beta CDR3 regions from RNA used iRepertoire nested multiplex PCR. TCRdb re-called the multiplex PCR reads with MiXCR, one entry per CDR3 protein. The sample consists of approximately 190,000 distinct CDR3 sequences, 32% of them appearing once. This chain uses TRBV20-1 with TRBJ2-7; 9 bases are shared with TRBD2. The sample comprised glioma tissue, nonneoplastic brain tissue, or PBMCs (not recorded which). The clonotype originates from a human donor with low-grade glioma or glioblastoma, undergoing nonglioma brain surgery, or in good health (not recorded which). CDR3 nucleotides: TGCAGTGCTCTTCACAGGACTAGCGACGAGCAGTACTTC. This gives the protein CSALHRTSDEQYF.